These 30 T cell receptor beta chains share one sample of origin, sequenced in a study of blood T cell repertoires in COVID-19. Profiled with immunoSEQ multiplex PCR; TCRdb holds only in-frame clones, not every one. The table shows around 140,000 clones, with nearly 90% occurring only once. Source material: peripheral blood. All receptors come from a man between 70 and 80 years old with acute or convalescent COVID-19.

The chain couples TRBV5-1 to TRBJ2-7; 7 bases line up with TRBD1. The trim removed 4 bases at V and 3 bases at J, leaving 4 bases unmatched. The CDR3 has 13 residues. Germline CDR1 is SGHRS and CDR2 is YFSETQ. The DNA of the CDR3 is TGCGCCAGCAGCCGGGACAGCTACTACGAGCAGTACTTC. Translating it yields CASSRDSYYEQYF.

This sequence joins TRBV11-2 and TRBJ2-1; possibly TRBD2 for D (5 bases). Trimming took off 2 bases at V and 6 bases at J, with 14 bases between the two ends. CDR1 is SGHAT and CDR2 is FQNNGV in the germline V gene. The length of the CDR3 is 15 residues. CDR3 protein: CASSLQEGTFNEQFF. In DNA, the CDR3 is TGTGCCAGCAGCTTACAAGAGGGAACCTTCAATGAGCAGTTCTTC.

This clone appeared a few times. The gene calls are TRBV29-1 and TRBJ1-1; D is unclear. Germline CDR1 SQVTM, CDR2 ANQGSEA. V lost 6 bases and J lost 0, with 11 bases in between. CDR3 length: 13 residues. The CDR3 coding sequence is TGCAGCGTGGAGGGAGGAATGAACACTGAAGCTTTCTTT. It encodes CSVEGGMNTEAFF.

The genes are TRBV7-2 and TRBJ1-5; TRBD1 matches 8 bases. CDR3 length: 15 amino acids. V lost 3 bases, J lost 4 bases, and 5 bases stayed unmatched. Germline CDR1 reads SGHTA; CDR2 reads FQGNSA. The CDR3 sequence: CASSLTGALNQPQHF. CDR3 in DNA: TGTGCCAGCAGCTTGACAGGGGCTTTGAATCAGCCCCAGCATTTT.

The chain combines TRBV21-1 with TRBJ1-2; the table calls TRBD1, which could not be checked here. TRBV21-1 is a listed pseudogene. The CDR3 loop spans 11 amino acids. This chain's CDR3 is CAKLQGNGYTF. The CDR3 DNA reads TGTGCCAAATTGCAGGGAAATGGCTACACCTTC.

In nucleotides, the CDR3 is TGTGCCAGCAGACAACTAGCGGGGGGGCCCGAGACCCAGTACTTC. This encodes CASRQLAGGPETQYF. The rearrangement links TRBV6-5 to TRBJ2-5, with 13 nucleotides matching TRBD2. V trimming: 6 bases; J trimming: 5 bases; junction bases outside the gene matches: 6. The CDR3 covers 15 residues. Germline V CDR1 and CDR2: MNHEY, SVGAGI.

CDR3 DNA: TGTGCCAGCAGTTACGGACAGGGCCGGACCTACGAGCAGTACTTC. Its translation: CASSYGQGRTYEQYF. The chain couples TRBV6-5 to TRBJ2-7, with 8 positions matching TRBD1. Unmatched junction bases numbered 5, after V lost 2 bases and J lost 2 bases. Germline V gene lookup returns CDR1 MNHEY and CDR2 SVGAGI. CDR3 size: 15 residues.

In its sample, this clone was seen a few times. The rearrangement joins TRBV19 to TRBJ1-5, with 8 bases lining up with TRBD1. The CDR3 has 16 amino acids. Germline lookup yields CDR1 LNHDA and CDR2 SQIVND (reference sequence). V was clipped by 3 bases and J by 3 bases; unmatched bases: 7. The CDR3 bases are TGTGCCAGTAGTATCAGGGGGCCGGGGGACAATCAGCCCCAGCATTTT. This encodes CASSIRGPGDNQPQHF.

The rearrangement links TRBV5-1 to TRBJ1-1, with D perhaps matching TRBD1 (6 bases). This CDR3 comprises 14 residues. Germline V lookup: CDR1 SGHRS, CDR2 YFSETQ. V was cut by 3 bases and J by 0 bases, with 9 bases left in between. CDR3 residues: CASSSTGLNTEAFF. The CDR3 DNA reads TGCGCCAGCAGCTCCACAGGGCTGAACACTGAAGCTTTCTTT.

CDR3 region: CASSAADRRGGYTF. For the CDR3, the DNA is TGTGCCAGCAGCGCCGCGGACAGACGCGGTGGCTACACCTTC. V gene TRBV7-9 combines with J gene TRBJ1-2; D perhaps matches TRBD1 (6 bases). Per germline, CDR1 SEHNR and CDR2 FQNEAQ (reference sequence). V was trimmed by 5 bases and J by 7 bases, leaving 17 bases between them. CDR3 size: 14 residues. The full variable domain, rest sourced from reference TRBV7-9 and TRBJ1-2, is DTGVSQNPRHKITKRGQNVTFRCDPISEHNRLYWYRQTLGQGPEFLTYFQNEAQLEKSRLLSDRFSAERPKGSFSTLEIQRTEQGDSAMYLCASSAADRRGGYTFGSGTRLTVV.

The chain employs TRBV29-1 and TRBJ2-2; 9 nucleotides line up with TRBD1. CDR1 and CDR2 from the germline V gene are SQVTM and ANQGSEA. The CDR3 runs to 15 residues. J was trimmed by 4 bases and V by 5 bases; bases with no gene match: 8. CDR3: CSVTPGQGGTGELFF. The DNA for the CDR3 is TGCAGCGTTACACCGGGACAGGGTGGCACCGGGGAGCTGTTTTTT.

The genes are TRBV27 and TRBJ1-2; D gene ambiguous. Germline assignment: CDR1 MNHEY and CDR2 SMNVEV (reference sequence). The CDR3 runs 17 residues. The ends were cut back, 1 base at V and 0 bases at J, with 15 bases in the middle. CDR3 loop: CASSLLGSRFTNYGYTF. Here the CDR3 DNA reads TGTGCCAGCAGTTTATTGGGGAGCCGATTTACTAACTATGGCTACACCTTC.

The DNA for the CDR3 is TGTGCCAGCAGCTATACAGGCCCTACTAACTATGGCTACACCTTC. It is translated as CASSYTGPTNYGYTF. The V gene is TRBV6-5, the J gene TRBJ1-2, with a weak D call TRBD1 (5 bases). Trimming cost V 6 bases and J 0 bases, with 14 bases left between them. CDR1 and CDR2 from the germline V gene are MNHEY and SVGAGI. The CDR3 extends over 15 amino acids.

The J gene is TRBJ2-2, the V gene TRBV7-2; 10 bases are a match to TRBD2. Germline values: CDR1 SGHTA, CDR2 FQGNSA. The CDR3 totals 17 residues. J was trimmed by 7 bases and V by 1 base; bases with no gene match: 9. CDR3 DNA: TGTGCCAGCAGCTTAGTACAGCTAGCGGGAGTGTACGGGGAGCTGTTTTTT. The encoded protein is CASSLVQLAGVYGELFF.

The rearrangement joins TRBV19 to TRBJ1-1; tentative D call: TRBD1 (6 bases). V was clipped by 7 bases and J by 0 bases, with 27 bases between them. Germline loops: CDR1 LNHDA, CDR2 SQIVND (reference sequence). CDR3 length: 19 residues. The CDR3 loop is CASNKNGAWTESMNTEAFF. The CDR3, as DNA: TGTGCCAGTAACAAAAACGGGGCGTGGACAGAGAGCATGAACACTGAAGCTTTCTTT. The complete variable domain, with remaining parts taken from reference TRBV19 and TRBJ1-1, reads DGGITQSPKYLFRKEGQNVTLSCEQNLNHDAMYWYRQDPGQGLRLIYYSQIVNDFQKGDIAEGYSVSREKKESFPLTVTSAQKNPTAFYLCASNKNGAWTESMNTEAFFGQGTRLTVV.

The rearrangement uses TRBV7-2 and TRBJ1-1; D may be TRBD1 (5 bases). Germline CDR1 is SGHTA and CDR2 is FQGNSA. Deletions cut 4 bases from V and 5 bases from J, with 17 bases between. There are 15 residues in the CDR3. CDR3 residues: CASSSDWRGATEAFF. CDR3 sequence (DNA): TGTGCCAGCAGCTCGGACTGGAGGGGCGCGACTGAAGCTTTCTTT.

CDR3 loop: CASSPGGRTNEKLFF. The CDR3 nucleotides are TGTGCCAGCAGCCCGGGGGGGAGAACTAATGAAAAACTGTTTTTT. The chain couples TRBV3-1 (or the pseudogene TRBV3-2) to TRBJ1-4; TRBD1 might be the D (5 bases). The V end lost 4 bases, the J end lost 1 base, and 10 bases lay between the germline ends. Germline V gives CDR1 LGHDT, CDR2 YNNKEL (reference sequence). This CDR3 has 15 amino acids.

The genes are TRBV9 and TRBJ2-7, with TRBD1 as a possible D gene (5 bases). Per germline, CDR1 SGDLS and CDR2 YYNGEE. V was shortened by 6 bases and J by 0 bases, with 13 bases between the two germline ends. This CDR3 contains 14 residues. For the CDR3, the DNA is TGTGCCAGCAATTCCCCGGACACCTCCTACGAGCAGTACTTC. Translated, it gives CASNSPDTSYEQYF. Complete variable domain (other parts from reference TRBV9 and TRBJ2-7): DSGVTQTPKHLITATGQRVTLRCSPRSGDLSVYWYQQSLDQGLQFLIQYYNGEERAKGNILERFSAQQFPDLHSELNLSSLELGDSALYFCASNSPDTSYEQYFGPGTRLTVT.

V gene TRBV7-9 combines with J gene TRBJ1-5; 8 nucleotides line up with TRBD1. Trimming cost V 6 bases and J 3 bases; bases outside gene matches: 7. Germline V gene data show CDR1 as SEHNR and CDR2 as FQNEAQ (reference sequence). The CDR3 consists of 15 residues. CDR3: CASSLGQGVNQPQHF. CDR3 DNA sequence: TGTGCCAGCAGTCTAGGACAGGGTGTCAATCAGCCCCAGCATTTT. Together with reference TRBV7-9 and TRBJ1-5, the CDR3 gives the full variable domain: DTGVSQNPRHKITKRGQNVTFRCDPISEHNRLYWYRQTLGQGPEFLTYFQNEAQLEKSRLLSDRFSAERPKGSFSTLEIQRTEQGDSAMYLCASSLGQGVNQPQHFGDGTRLSIL.

The chain combines TRBV10-2 with TRBJ2-2, with 10 bases fitting TRBD2. Germline-derived CDR1 and CDR2 are WSHSY and SAAADI. Trimming took 0 bases from V and 7 from J; bases not matched to a gene: 5. The CDR3 sequence is 16 residues long. CDR3 nucleotides: TGCGCCAGCAGTGAGTCTGGGCTAGCGGGAGTCGGGGAGCTGTTTTTT. It yields the protein CASSESGLAGVGELFF.

This chain joins TRBV7-2 and TRBJ2-5; TRBD2 matches 14 bases. The CDR3 has 16 amino acids. Losses at the gene ends were 5 bases for V and 6 bases for J; bases not matched to a gene: 8. Germline assignment: CDR1 SGHTA and CDR2 FQGNSA. CDR3 nucleotide sequence: TGTGCCAGCAGCCCCCCCGGGACTAGCGGGAGAAAGACCCAGTACTTC. Translating it yields CASSPPGTSGRKTQYF.

J is TRBJ2-6 and V is TRBV4-2; D remains unclear. The germline V and J ends were trimmed by 4 bases and 0 bases, with 10 bases remaining between them. Germline lookup yields CDR1 LGHNA and CDR2 YNFKEQ. The CDR3 is made up of 16 amino acids. The CDR3 DNA follows: TGTGCCAGCAGCCCATATACCAGCTCTGGGGCCAACGTCCTGACTTTC. Protein product: CASSPYTSSGANVLTF.

The genes are TRBV3-1 (or the pseudogene TRBV3-2) and TRBJ1-6, with a weak D call TRBD1 (6 bases). Trimming left V 7 bases short and J 8 bases short, with 18 bases between. The germline gives CDR1 LGHDT, CDR2 YNNKEL (reference sequence). This CDR3 comprises 15 residues. In DNA, the CDR3 is TGTGCCAGCACTCTGACAGGAGCAGGGGATTCACCCCTCCACTTT. Its translation: CASTLTGAGDSPLHF.

The rearrangement uses TRBV6-6 and TRBJ1-5; 7 bases agree with TRBD1. Germline trimming cut 0 bases from V and 0 bases from J; bases unmatched to any gene: 2. CDR3 size: 16 residues. Germline V gene lookup returns CDR1 MNHNY and CDR2 SVGAGI (reference sequence). The CDR3 nucleotides read TGTGCCAGCAGTTACTCGAAGGGGGCTAGCAATCAGCCCCAGCATTTT. It yields the protein CASSYSKGASNQPQHF.

As DNA, the CDR3 is TGTGCCAGCAGCTTACAGGATGTAGGGGTAAAACTGTTTTTT. This gives the protein CASSLQDVGVKLFF. The rearrangement joins TRBV7-8 to TRBJ1-4; perhaps TRBD1 as D (5 bases). V was clipped by 2 bases and J by 10 bases, with 14 bases between them. CDR1 is SGHVS, CDR2 FQNEAQ, per germline. This CDR3 spans 14 amino acids. The complete variable domain, with remaining parts taken from reference TRBV7-8 and TRBJ1-4, reads GAGVSQSPRYKVAKRGQDVALRCDPISGHVSLFWYQQALGQGPEFLTYFQNEAQLDKSGLPSDRFFAERPEGSVSTLKIQRTQQEDSAVYLCASSLQDVGVKLFFGSGTQLSVL.

As for this clone: Other DNA variants within this sample encode the same CDR3. V is TRBV6-5 and J is TRBJ1-5; TRBD1 matches 7 bases. This CDR3 has 12 amino acids. V trimming: 7 bases; J trimming: 4 bases; junction bases outside the gene matches: 1. Germline CDR1 and CDR2: MNHEY and SVGAGI. The CDR3: CASNRGNQPQHF. The CDR3 coding sequence is TGTGCCAGCAACAGGGGTAATCAGCCCCAGCATTTT.

This sequence joins TRBV14 and TRBJ2-6; possibly TRBD1 for D (6 bases). V dropped 4 bases and J dropped 2 bases, with 9 bases sitting between them. There are 15 residues in the CDR3. From germline, CDR1 is SGHDN and CDR2 FVKESK. CDR3 sequence (DNA): TGTGCCAGCAGCCGAAACAGGGCTGGGGCCAACGTCCTGACTTTC. Its translation is CASSRNRAGANVLTF.

V and J are TRBV28 and TRBJ1-2; D remains ambiguous. CDR3 length: 13 residues. The germline V gene encodes CDR1 MDHEN and CDR2 SYDVKM. V was trimmed by 5 bases and J by 6 bases, leaving 13 bases between them. The CDR3 here is CASSPRRADGYTF. Here the CDR3 DNA reads TGTGCCAGCAGTCCCAGGAGGGCGGATGGCTACACCTTC.

The genes are TRBV19 and TRBJ2-7, with 7 positions matching TRBD1. CDR1 LNHDA and CDR2 SQIVND come from the germline V gene (reference sequence). The CDR3 spans 14 residues. The V and J ends lost 1 base and 2 bases, in that order; junction bases with no gene match: 2. The CDR3 spells CASSIGGQAYEQYF. The DNA for the CDR3 is TGTGCCAGTAGTATAGGCGGACAGGCCTACGAGCAGTACTTC. The variable domain in full, with the rest retrieved from reference TRBV19 and TRBJ2-7, is DGGITQSPKYLFRKEGQNVTLSCEQNLNHDAMYWYRQDPGQGLRLIYYSQIVNDFQKGDIAEGYSVSREKKESFPLTVTSAQKNPTAFYLCASSIGGQAYEQYFGPGTRLTVT.

The V and J genes are TRBV5-4 and TRBJ2-2; D possibly corresponds to TRBD1 (6 bases). Per germline, CDR1 SGHNT and CDR2 YYREEE (reference sequence). Trimming took 6 bases from V and 0 from J, leaving 12 bases between them. The CDR3 is 15 residues long. CDR3 nucleotides: TGTGCCAGCACCCCGGGACATCCGAACACCGGGGAGCTGTTTTTT. Its translation: CASTPGHPNTGELFF.